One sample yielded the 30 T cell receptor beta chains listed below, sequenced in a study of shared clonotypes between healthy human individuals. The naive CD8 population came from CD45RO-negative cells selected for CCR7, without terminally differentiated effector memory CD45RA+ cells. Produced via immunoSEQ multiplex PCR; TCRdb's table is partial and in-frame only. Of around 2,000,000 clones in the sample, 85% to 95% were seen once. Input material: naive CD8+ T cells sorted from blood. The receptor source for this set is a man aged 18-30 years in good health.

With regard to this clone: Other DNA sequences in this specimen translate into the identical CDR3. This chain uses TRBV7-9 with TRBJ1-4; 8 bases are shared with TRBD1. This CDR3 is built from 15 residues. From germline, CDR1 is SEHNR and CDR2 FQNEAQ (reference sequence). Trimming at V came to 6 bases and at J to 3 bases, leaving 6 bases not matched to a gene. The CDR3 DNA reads TGTGCCAGCAGTTCGCCGGGACAGGCTAATGAAAAACTGTTTTTT. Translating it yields CASSSPGQANEKLFF.

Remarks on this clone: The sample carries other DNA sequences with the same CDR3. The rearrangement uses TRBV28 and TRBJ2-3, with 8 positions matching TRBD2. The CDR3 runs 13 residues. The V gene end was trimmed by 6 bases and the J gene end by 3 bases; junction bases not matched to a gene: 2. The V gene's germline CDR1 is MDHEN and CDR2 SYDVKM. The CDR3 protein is CASSPGGTDTQYF. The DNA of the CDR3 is TGTGCCAGCAGCCCGGGGGGGACAGATACGCAGTATTTT. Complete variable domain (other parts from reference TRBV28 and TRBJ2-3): DVKVTQSSRYLVKRTGEKVFLECVQDMDHENMFWYRQDPGLGLRLIYFSYDVKMKEKGDIPEGYSVSREKKERFSLILESASTNQTSMYLCASSPGGTDTQYFGPGTRLTVL.

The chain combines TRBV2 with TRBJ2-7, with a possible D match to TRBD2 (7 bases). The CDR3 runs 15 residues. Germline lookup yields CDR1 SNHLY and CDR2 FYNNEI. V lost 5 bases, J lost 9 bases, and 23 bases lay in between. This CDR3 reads CASSRWREQKGGQYF. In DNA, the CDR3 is TGTGCCAGCAGTCGCTGGCGGGAGCAAAAAGGGGGGCAGTACTTC.

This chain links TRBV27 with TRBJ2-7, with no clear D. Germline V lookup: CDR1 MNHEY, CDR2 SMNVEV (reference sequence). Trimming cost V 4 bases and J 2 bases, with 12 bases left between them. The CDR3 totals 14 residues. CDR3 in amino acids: CASSSRTAPYEQYF. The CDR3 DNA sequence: TGTGCCAGCAGTTCTAGGACCGCACCCTACGAGCAGTACTTC.

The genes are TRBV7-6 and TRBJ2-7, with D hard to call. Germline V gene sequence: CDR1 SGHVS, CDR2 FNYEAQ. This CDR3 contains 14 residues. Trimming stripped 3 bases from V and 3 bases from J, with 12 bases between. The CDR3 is CASSLGGVDYEQYF. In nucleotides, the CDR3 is TGTGCCAGCAGCTTGGGTGGTGTAGACTACGAGCAGTACTTC.

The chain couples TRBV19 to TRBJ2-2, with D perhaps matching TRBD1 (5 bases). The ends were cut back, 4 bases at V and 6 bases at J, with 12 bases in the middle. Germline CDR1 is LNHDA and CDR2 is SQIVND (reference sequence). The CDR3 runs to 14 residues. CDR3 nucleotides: TGTGCCAGTAGTAGCAGGGTTTTGGCCGGGGAGCTGTTTTTT. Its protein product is CASSSRVLAGELFF.

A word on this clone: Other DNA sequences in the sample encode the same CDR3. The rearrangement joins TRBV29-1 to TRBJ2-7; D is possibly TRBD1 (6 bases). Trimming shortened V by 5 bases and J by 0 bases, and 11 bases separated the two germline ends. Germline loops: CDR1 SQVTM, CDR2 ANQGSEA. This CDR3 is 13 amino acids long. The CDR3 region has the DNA TGCAGCGTTCGTACAGGGAGCTCCTACGAGCAGTACTTC. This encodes CSVRTGSSYEQYF.

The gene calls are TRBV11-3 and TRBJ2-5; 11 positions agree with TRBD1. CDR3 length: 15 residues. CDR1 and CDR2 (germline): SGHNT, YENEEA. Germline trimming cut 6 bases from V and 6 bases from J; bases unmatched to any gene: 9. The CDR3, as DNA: TGTGCCAGCAGTCCGCCGGGACAGGGGGTCCAGACCCAGTACTTC. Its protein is CASSPPGQGVQTQYF. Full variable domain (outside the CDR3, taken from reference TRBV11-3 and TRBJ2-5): EAGVVQSPRYKIIEKKQPVAFWCNPISGHNTLYWYLQNLGQGPELLIRYENEEAVDDSQLPKDRFSAERLKGVDSTLKIQPAELGDSAVYLCASSPPGQGVQTQYFGPGTRLLVL.

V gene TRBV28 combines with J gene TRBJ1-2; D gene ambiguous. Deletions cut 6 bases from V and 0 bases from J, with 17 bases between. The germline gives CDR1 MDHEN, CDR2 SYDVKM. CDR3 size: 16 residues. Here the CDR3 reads CASRSLTRAANYGYTF. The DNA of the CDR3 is TGTGCCAGCAGATCTCTTACGAGGGCAGCTAACTATGGCTACACCTTC.

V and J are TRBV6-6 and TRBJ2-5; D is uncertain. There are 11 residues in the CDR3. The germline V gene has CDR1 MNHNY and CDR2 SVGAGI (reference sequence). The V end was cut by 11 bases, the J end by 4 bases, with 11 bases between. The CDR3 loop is CAARKAETQYF. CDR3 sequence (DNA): TGTGCCGCCAGAAAGGCAGAGACCCAGTACTTC.

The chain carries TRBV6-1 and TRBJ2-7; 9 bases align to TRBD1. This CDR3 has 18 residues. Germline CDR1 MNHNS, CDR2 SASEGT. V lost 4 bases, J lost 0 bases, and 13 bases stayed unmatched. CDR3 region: CASSVWGQGGSGSYEQYF. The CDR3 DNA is TGTGCCAGCAGTGTCTGGGGACAGGGCGGGTCCGGCTCCTACGAGCAGTACTTC.

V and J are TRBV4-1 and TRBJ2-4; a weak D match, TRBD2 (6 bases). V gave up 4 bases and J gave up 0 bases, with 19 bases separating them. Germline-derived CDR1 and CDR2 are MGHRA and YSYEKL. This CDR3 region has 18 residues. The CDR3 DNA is TGCGCCAGCAGCCTTAGGAAGCGGGTGAGGTTAGCCAAAAACATTCAGTACTTC. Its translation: CASSLRKRVRLAKNIQYF.

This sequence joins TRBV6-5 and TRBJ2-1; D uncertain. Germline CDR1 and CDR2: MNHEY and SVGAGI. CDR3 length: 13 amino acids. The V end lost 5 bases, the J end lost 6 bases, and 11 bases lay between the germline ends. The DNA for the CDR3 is TGTGCCAGCAGTCTACAGACCCCCAATGAGCAGTTCTTC. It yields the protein CASSLQTPNEQFF.

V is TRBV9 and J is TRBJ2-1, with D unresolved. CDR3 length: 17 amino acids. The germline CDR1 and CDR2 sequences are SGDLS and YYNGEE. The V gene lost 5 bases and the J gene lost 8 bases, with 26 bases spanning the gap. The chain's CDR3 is CASSPTFGLTPWDEQFF. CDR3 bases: TGTGCCAGCAGTCCGACCTTTGGGCTAACCCCCTGGGATGAGCAGTTCTTC.

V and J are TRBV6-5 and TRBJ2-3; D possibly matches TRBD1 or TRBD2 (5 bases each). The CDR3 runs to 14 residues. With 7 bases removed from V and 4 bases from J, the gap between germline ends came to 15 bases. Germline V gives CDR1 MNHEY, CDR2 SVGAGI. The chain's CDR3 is CASTWGRGADTQYF. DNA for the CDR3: TGTGCCAGCACATGGGGGAGAGGCGCAGATACGCAGTATTTT.

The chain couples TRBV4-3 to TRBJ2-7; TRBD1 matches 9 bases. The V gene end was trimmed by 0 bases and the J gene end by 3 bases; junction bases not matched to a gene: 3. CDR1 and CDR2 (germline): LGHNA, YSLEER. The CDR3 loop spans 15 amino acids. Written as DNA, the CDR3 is TGCGCCAGCAGCCAAGAGGCGGACAGGGGCTACGAGCAGTACTTC. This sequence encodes CASSQEADRGYEQYF.

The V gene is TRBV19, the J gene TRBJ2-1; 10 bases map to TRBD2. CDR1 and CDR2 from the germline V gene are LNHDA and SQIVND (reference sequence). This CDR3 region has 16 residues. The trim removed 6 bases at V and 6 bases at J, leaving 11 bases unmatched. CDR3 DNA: TGTGCCAGTAGCCGATTCCCGGGACTAGCGACCAATGAGCAGTTCTTC. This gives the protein CASSRFPGLATNEQFF.

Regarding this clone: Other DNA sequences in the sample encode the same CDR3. Here the CDR3 reads CASSLSGGSYNEQFF. CDR3 DNA sequence: TGTGCCAGCAGCCTTTCGGGGGGGTCCTACAATGAGCAGTTCTTC. This chain uses TRBV9 with TRBJ2-1; 8 positions agree with TRBD2. V was clipped by 4 bases and J by 1 base; unmatched bases: 4. Germline loops: CDR1 SGDLS, CDR2 YYNGEE. This CDR3 comprises 15 residues. The full variable domain, in which reference TRBV9 and TRBJ2-1 provide the parts outside the CDR3, is DSGVTQTPKHLITATGQRVTLRCSPRSGDLSVYWYQQSLDQGLQFLIQYYNGEERAKGNILERFSAQQFPDLHSELNLSSLELGDSALYFCASSLSGGSYNEQFFGPGTRLTVL.

The chain's CDR3 is CASSQGLAAWSEQYF. The CDR3 nucleotides are TGTGCCAGCAGCCAAGGACTAGCGGCATGGTCCGAGCAGTACTTC. The chain joins TRBV14 to TRBJ2-7; the match to TRBD2 covers 9 bases. V shed 1 base, J shed 6 bases, and the junction held 7 bases outside the gene matches. Germline CDR1 SGHDN, CDR2 FVKESK. The CDR3 is 15 amino acids.

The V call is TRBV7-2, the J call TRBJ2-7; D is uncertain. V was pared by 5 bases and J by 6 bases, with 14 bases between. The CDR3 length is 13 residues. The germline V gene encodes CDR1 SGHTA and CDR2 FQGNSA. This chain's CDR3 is CASSQAYTGEQYF. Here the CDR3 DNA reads TGTGCCAGCAGCCAAGCCTACACGGGCGAGCAGTACTTC.

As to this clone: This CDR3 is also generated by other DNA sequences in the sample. As DNA, the CDR3 is TGTGCCAGCAGCCTCCTCAATCAGCCCCAGCATTTT. As protein: CASSLLNQPQHF. The genes are TRBV7-9 and TRBJ1-5; unclear D gene. The CDR3 extends over 12 amino acids. Per germline, CDR1 SEHNR and CDR2 FQNEAQ (reference sequence). V lost 5 bases, J lost 3 bases, and 5 bases lay in between.

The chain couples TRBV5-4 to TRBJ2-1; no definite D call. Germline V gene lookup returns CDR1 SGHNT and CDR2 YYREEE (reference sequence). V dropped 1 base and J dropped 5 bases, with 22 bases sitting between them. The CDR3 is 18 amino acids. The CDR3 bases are TGTGCCAGCAGCTTGAGGGCAGGCTATACCAATACGCACAATGAGCAGTTCTTC. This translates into CASSLRAGYTNTHNEQFF.

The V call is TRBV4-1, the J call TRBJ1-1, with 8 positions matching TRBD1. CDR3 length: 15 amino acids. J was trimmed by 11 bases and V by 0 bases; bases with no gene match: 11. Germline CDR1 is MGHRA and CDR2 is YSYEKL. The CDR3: CASSQEGGQGKGAFF. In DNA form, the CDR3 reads TGCGCCAGCAGCCAAGAGGGAGGACAGGGAAAGGGGGCTTTCTTT.

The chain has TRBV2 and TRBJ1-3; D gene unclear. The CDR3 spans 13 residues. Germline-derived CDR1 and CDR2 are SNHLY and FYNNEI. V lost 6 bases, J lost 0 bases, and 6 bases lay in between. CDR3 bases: TGTGCCAGCAGGATGACCTCTGGAAACACCATATATTTT. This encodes CASRMTSGNTIYF.

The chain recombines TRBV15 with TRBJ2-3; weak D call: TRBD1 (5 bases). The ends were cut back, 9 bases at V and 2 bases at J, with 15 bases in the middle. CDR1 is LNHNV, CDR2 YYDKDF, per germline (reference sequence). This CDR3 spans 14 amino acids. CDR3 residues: CATTWGSLTDTQYF. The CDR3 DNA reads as TGTGCCACTACGTGGGGCTCCCTCACAGATACGCAGTATTTT.

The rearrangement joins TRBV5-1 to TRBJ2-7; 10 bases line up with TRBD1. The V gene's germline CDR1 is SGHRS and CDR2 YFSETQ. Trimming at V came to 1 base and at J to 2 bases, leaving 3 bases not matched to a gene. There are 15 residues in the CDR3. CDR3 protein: CASSLRTGGTYEQYF. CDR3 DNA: TGCGCCAGCAGCTTGAGGACAGGGGGAACCTACGAGCAGTACTTC.

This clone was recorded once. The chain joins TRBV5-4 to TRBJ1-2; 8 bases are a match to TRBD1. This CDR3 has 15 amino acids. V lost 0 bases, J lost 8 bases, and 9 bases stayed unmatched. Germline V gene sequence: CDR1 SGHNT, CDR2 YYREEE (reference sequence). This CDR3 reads CASSLADRGGEGYTF. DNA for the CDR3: TGTGCCAGCAGCTTGGCCGACAGGGGCGGGGAGGGCTACACCTTC. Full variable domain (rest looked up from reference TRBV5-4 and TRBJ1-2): ETGVTQSPTHLIKTRGQQVTLRCSSQSGHNTVSWYQQALGQGPQFIFQYYREEENGRGNFPPRFSGLQFPNYSSELNVNALELDDSALYLCASSLADRGGEGYTFGSGTRLTVV.

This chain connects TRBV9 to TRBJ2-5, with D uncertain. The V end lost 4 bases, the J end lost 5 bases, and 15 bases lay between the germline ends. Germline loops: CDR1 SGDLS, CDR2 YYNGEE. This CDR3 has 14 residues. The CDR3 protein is CASSSPDGMETQYF. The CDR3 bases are TGTGCCAGCAGCTCCCCAGATGGCATGGAGACCCAGTACTTC.

The CDR3 DNA reads TGTGCCAGCAGTTCTAGCGGAAACTCCTACGAGCAGTACTTC. Residues: CASSSSGNSYEQYF. The J gene is TRBJ2-7, the V gene TRBV6-5; 7 bases are shared with TRBD2. The CDR3 extends over 14 amino acids. Germline assignment: CDR1 MNHEY and CDR2 SVGAGI. Trimming at V came to 4 bases and at J to 0 bases, leaving 3 bases not matched to a gene.

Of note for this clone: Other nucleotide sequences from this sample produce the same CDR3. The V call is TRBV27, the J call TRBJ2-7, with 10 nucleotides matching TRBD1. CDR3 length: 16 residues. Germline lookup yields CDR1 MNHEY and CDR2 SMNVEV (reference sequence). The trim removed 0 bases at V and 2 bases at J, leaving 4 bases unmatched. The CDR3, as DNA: TGTGCCAGCAGTTTATCACCCGGGACAGGGGCCTACGAGCAGTACTTC. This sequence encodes CASSLSPGTGAYEQYF.